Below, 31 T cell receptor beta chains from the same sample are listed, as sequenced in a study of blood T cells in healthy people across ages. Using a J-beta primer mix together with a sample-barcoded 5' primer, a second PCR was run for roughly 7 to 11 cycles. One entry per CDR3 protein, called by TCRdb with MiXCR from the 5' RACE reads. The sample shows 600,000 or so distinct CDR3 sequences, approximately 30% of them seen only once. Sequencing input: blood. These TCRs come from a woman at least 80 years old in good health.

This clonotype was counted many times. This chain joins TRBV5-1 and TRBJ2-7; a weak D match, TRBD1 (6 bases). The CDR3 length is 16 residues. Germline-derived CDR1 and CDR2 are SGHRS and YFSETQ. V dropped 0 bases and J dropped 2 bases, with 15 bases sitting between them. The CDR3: CASSLATGSLAYEQYF. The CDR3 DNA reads TGCGCCAGCAGCTTGGCCACAGGGAGTTTGGCCTACGAGCAGTACTTC.

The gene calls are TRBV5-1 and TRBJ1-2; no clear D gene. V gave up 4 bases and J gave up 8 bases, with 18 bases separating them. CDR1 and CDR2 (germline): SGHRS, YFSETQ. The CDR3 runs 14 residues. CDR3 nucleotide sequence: TGCGCCAGCAGCCATGGAAGCGGGGATGGAGGCTACACCTTC. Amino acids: CASSHGSGDGGYTF.

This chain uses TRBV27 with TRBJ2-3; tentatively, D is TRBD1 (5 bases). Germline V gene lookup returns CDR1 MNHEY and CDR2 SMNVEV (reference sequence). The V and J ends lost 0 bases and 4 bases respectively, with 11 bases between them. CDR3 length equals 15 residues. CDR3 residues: CASSLSPTAADTQYF. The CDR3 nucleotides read TGTGCCAGCAGTTTATCCCCGACAGCCGCAGATACGCAGTATTTT.

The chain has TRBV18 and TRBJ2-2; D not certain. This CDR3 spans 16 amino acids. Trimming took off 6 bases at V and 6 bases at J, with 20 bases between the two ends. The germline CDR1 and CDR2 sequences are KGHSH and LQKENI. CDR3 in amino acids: CASSPGAPMRSGELFF. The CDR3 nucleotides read TGTGCCAGCTCTCCCGGAGCCCCAATGCGTTCCGGGGAGCTGTTTTTT.

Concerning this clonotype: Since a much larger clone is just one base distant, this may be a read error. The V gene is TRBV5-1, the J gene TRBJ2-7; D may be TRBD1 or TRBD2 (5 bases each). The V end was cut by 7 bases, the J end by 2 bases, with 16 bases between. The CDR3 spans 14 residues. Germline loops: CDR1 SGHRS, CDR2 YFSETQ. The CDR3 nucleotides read TGCGCCAGCGGCCACGGGGACGACCCCTACGAGCAGTACTTC. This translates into CASGHGDDPYEQYF.

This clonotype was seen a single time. CDR3 nucleotide sequence: TGTGCCAGCAGCTTAACAGGGGGGACTTTTAATGAGCAGTTCTTC. Translated: CASSLTGGTFNEQFF. The gene calls are TRBV7-3 and TRBJ2-1; D possibly matches TRBD1 or TRBD2 (6 bases each). CDR1 and CDR2 (germline): SGHTA, FQGTGA. The CDR3 consists of 15 residues. The V gene lost 0 bases and the J gene lost 7 bases, with 13 bases spanning the gap. Complete variable domain (other parts from reference TRBV7-3 and TRBJ2-1): GAGVSQTPSNKVTEKGKYVELRCDPISGHTALYWYRQSLGQGPEFLIYFQGTGAADDSGLPNDRFFAVRPEGSVSTLKIQRTERGDSAVYLCASSLTGGTFNEQFFGPGTRLTVL.

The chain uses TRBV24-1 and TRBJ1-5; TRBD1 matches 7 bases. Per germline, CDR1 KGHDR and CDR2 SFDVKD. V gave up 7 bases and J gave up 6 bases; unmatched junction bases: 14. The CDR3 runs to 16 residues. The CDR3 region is CATSHPPGQPSQPQHF. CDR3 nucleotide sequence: TGTGCCACCAGCCACCCCCCGGGACAGCCTAGTCAGCCCCAGCATTTT.

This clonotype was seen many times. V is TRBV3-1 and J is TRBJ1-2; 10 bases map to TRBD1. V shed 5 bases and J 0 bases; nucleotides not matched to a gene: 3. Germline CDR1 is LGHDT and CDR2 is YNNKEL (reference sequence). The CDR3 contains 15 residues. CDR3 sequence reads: CASSAGTGANYGYTF. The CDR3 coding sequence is TGTGCCAGCAGCGCGGGGACAGGGGCTAACTATGGCTACACCTTC.

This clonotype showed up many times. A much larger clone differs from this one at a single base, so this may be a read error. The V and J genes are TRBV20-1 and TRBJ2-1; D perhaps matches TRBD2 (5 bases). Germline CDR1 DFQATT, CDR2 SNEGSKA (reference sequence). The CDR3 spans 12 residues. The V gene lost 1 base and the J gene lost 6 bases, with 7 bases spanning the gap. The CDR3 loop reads CSARASRNEQFF. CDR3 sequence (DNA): TGCAGTGCTAGAGCTAGCCGCAATGAGCAGTTCTTC.

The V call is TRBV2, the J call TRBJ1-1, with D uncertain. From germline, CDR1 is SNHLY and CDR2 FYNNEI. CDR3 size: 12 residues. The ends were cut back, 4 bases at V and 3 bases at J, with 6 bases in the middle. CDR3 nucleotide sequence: TGTGCCAGCAGTGGCATGGACACTGAAGCTTTCTTT. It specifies CASSGMDTEAFF.

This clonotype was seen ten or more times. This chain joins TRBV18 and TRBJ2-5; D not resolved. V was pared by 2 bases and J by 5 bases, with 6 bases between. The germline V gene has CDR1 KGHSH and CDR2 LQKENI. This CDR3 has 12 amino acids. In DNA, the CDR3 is TGTGCCAGCTCACCATCGAAGGAGACCCAGTACTTC. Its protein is CASSPSKETQYF.

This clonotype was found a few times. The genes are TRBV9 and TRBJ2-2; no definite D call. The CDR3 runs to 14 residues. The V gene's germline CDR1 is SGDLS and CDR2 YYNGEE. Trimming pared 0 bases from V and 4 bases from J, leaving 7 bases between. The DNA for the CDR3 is TGTGCCAGCAGCGTAGCCGAGGTCACCGGGGAGCTGTTTTTT. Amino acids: CASSVAEVTGELFF.

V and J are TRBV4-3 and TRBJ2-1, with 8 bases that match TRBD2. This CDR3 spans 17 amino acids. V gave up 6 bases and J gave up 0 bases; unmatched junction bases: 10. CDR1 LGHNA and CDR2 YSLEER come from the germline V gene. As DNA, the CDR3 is TGCGCCAGCAGTCTTACTAGCGGAGCTAGCTCCTACAATGAGCAGTTCTTC. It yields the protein CASSLTSGASSYNEQFF.

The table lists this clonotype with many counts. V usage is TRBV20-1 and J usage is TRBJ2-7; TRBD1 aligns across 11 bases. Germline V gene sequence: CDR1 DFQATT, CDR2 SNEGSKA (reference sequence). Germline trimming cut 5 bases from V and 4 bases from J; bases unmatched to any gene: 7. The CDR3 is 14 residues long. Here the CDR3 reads CSAGGGQGVYEQYF. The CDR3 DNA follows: TGCAGTGCTGGCGGGGGACAGGGGGTTTACGAGCAGTACTTC.

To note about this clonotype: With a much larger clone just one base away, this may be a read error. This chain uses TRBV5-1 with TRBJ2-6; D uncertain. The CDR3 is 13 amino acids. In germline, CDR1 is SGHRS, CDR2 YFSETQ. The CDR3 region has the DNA TGCGCCAGCAGCTTTGGGATGGCCAACGTCCGGACTTTC. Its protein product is CASSFGMANVRTF.

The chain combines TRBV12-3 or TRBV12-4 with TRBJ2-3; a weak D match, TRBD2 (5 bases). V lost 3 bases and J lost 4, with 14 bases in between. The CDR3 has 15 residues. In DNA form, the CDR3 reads TGTGCCAGCAGTTTTTCCGGACTTAGCGCAGATACGCAGTATTTT. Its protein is CASSFSGLSADTQYF.

The CDR3 is CASRRQGLGEQFF. The CDR3 DNA reads TGTGCCAGCAGGAGACAGGGTTTGGGTGAGCAGTTCTTC. The chain uses TRBV6-2 or TRBV6-3 and TRBJ2-1; 7 bases match TRBD1. Trimming at V came to 6 bases and at J to 9 bases, leaving 8 bases not matched to a gene. The length of the CDR3 is 13 residues. Germline V gene lookup returns CDR1 MNHEY and CDR2 SVGEGT.

The CDR3 bases are TGCAGCGTTGAAGACCCTCGCGACAGGGCCGGCAGCGGGCAGTACTTC. This translates into CSVEDPRDRAGSGQYF. The chain joins TRBV29-1 to TRBJ2-5, with a tentative D call TRBD1 (7 bases). This CDR3 is 16 amino acids long. The germline V and J ends were trimmed by 0 bases and 11 bases, with 25 bases remaining between them. CDR1 and CDR2 (germline): SQVTM, ANQGSEA.

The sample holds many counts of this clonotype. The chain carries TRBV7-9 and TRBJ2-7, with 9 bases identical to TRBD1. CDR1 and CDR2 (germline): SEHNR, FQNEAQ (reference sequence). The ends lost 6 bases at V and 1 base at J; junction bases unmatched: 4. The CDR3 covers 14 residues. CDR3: CASSTGTGSYEQYF. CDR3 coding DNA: TGTGCCAGCAGTACCGGGACAGGGTCCTACGAGCAGTACTTC.

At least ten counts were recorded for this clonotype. The CDR3 reads CSALEYERGEKLFF. The DNA of the CDR3 is TGCAGTGCGCTTGAGTATGAACGTGGGGAAAAACTGTTTTTT. V and J are TRBV20-1 and TRBJ1-4; D is unclear. Between the trimmed V and J ends, which lost 6 bases and 8 bases, there was a span of 19 bases. The germline CDR1 and CDR2 sequences are DFQATT and SNEGSKA (reference sequence). The length of the CDR3 is 14 residues.

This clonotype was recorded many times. CDR3 region: CASRRLAGVNEQFF. The CDR3 bases are TGTGCCAGCAGGCGACTAGCGGGGGTCAATGAGCAGTTCTTC. This rearrangement joins TRBV28 to TRBJ2-1; TRBD2 aligns across 12 bases. The trim removed 6 bases at V and 6 bases at J, leaving 3 bases unmatched. The CDR3 spans 14 residues. Per the germline V gene, CDR1 is MDHEN and CDR2 is SYDVKM. Using reference TRBV28 and TRBJ2-1 for the parts outside the CDR3, the full variable domain is DVKVTQSSRYLVKRTGEKVFLECVQDMDHENMFWYRQDPGLGLRLIYFSYDVKMKEKGDIPEGYSVSREKKERFSLILESASTNQTSMYLCASRRLAGVNEQFFGPGTRLTVL.

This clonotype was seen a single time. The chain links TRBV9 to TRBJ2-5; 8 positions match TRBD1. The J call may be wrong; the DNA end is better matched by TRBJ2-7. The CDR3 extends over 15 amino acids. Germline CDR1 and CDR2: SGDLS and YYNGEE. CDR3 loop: CASSVSGQGGYEQYF. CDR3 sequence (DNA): TGTGCCAGCAGCGTATCCGGACAGGGAGGCTACGAGCAGTACTTC.

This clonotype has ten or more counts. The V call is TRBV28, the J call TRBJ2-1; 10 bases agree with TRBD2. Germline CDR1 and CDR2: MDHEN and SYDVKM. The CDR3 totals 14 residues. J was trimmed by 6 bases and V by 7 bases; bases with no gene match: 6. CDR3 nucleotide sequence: TGTGCCAGCAAGCGAGGACTAGCGGCCAATGAGCAGTTCTTC. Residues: CASKRGLAANEQFF.

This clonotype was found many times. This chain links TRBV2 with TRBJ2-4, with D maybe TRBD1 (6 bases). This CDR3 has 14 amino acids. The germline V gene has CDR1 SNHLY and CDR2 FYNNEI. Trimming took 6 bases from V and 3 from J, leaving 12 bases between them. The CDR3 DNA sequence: TGTGCCAGCAGCGCGACAGGCTTCAAAAACATTCAGTACTTC. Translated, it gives CASSATGFKNIQYF.

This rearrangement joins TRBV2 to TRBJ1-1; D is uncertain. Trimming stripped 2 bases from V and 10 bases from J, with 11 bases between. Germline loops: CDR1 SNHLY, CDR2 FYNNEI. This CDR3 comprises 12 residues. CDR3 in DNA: TGTGCCAGCAGTGAAAGTAGTACGTTAGCTTTCTTT. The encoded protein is CASSESSTLAFF.

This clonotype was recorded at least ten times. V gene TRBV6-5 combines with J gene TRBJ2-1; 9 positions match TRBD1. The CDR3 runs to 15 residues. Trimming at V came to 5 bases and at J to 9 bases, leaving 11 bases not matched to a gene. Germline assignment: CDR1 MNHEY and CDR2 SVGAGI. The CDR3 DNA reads TGTGCCAGCAGTACGACCGGGACAGGGAGTATTGAGCAGTTCTTC. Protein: CASSTTGTGSIEQFF.

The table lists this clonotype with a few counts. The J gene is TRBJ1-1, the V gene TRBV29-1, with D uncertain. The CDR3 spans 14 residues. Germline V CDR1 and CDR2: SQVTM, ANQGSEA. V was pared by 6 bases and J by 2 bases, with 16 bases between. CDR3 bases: TGCAGCGTCGATAAGGCAGGCGATAACACTGAAGCTTTCTTT. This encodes CSVDKAGDNTEAFF.

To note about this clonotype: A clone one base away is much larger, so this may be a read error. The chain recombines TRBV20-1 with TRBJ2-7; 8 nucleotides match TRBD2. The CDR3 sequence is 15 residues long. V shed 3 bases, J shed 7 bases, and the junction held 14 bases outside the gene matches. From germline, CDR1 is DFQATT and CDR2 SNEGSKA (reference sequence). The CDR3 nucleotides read TGCAGTGCTAGCCGTCCGGGGGGGCACAACAATGAGCAGTACTTC. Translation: CSASRPGGHNNEQYF.

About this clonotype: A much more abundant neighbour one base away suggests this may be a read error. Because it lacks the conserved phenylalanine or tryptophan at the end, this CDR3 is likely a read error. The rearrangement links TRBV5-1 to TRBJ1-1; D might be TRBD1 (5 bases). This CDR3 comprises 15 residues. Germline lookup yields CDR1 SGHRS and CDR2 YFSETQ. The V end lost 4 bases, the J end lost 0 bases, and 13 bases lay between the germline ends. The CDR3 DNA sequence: TGCGCCAGCAGCAGGGGAGGTTCGATGAACACTGAAGCTTTCTCT. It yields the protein CASSRGGSMNTEAFS.

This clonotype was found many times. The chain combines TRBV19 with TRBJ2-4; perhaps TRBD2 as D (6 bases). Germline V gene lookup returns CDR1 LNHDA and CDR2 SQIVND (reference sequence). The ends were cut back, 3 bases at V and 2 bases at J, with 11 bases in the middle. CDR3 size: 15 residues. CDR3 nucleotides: TGTGCCAGTAGTATCGGGGCGGGGACCAAAAACATTCAGTACTTC. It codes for CASSIGAGTKNIQYF.

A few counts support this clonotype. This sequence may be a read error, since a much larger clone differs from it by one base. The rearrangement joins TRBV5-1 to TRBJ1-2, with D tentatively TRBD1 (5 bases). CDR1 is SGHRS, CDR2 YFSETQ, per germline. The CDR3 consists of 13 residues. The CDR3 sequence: CASSRRDNYDYTF. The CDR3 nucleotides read TGCGCCAGCAGCCGCAGGGATAACTATGACTACACCTTC.